Listed below are T cell receptor beta chains from one sample, sequenced in a study of CD8+ T cells in alopecia areata. Produced via immunoSEQ multiplex PCR; TCRdb's table is partial and in-frame only. In the table there are about 200,000 clones, approximately 52% of which are singletons. The source material was CD4+ T cells sorted from blood, sampled at week 0. The receptors here all came from a human donor with alopecia areata. CDR3s include the opening cysteine and the closing phenylalanine or tryptophan. D genes are given only for firm matches. Clone size, where shown, is once, few, many, or a class for clones that have expanded.

j_call	d_call	v_call	clone_size	cdr3_aa	cdr3_nt
TRBJ2-7	TRBD2	TRBV29-1	.	CSVEWGGNYCEQYF	TGCAGCGTTGAATGGGGGGGAAATTACTGCGAGCAGTACTTC
TRBJ2-1	TRBD2	TRBV7-9	.	CASSLAVAGGPLEQFF	TGTGCCAGCAGCTTAGCTGTCGCGGGAGGGCCGCTTGAGCAGTTCTTC
TRBJ1-1	.	TRBV6-1	once	CASRAARDTEAFF	TGTGCCAGCAGGGCAGCCCGGGACACTGAAGCTTTCTTT
TRBJ1-5	.	TRBV4-1	.	CASSPRTGVSNQPQHF	TGCGCCAGCAGCCCCCGGACGGGGGTAAGCAATCAGCCCCAGCATTTT
TRBJ1-2	.	TRBV10-3	few	CAISEGDYGYTF	TGTGCCATCAGTGAGGGCGACTATGGCTACACCTTC
TRBJ1-2	.	TRBV6-5	.	CASRDNNYGYTF	TGTGCCAGTAGGGACAATAACTATGGCTACACCTTC
TRBJ1-4	.	TRBV2	.	CASTGTDHNEKLFF	TGTGCCAGCACCGGGACCGACCATAATGAAAAACTGTTTTTT
TRBJ1-1	.	TRBV6-5	.	CASTPGLVRATEAFF	TGTGCCAGCACCCCAGGGCTAGTAAGGGCCACTGAAGCTTTCTTT
TRBJ2-4	.	TRBV2	few	CASTTSNIQYF	TGTGCCAGCACCACTAGCAACATTCAGTACTTC
TRBJ2-1	TRBD2	TRBV5-1	.	CASSLVTSGATAYNEQFF	TGCGCCAGCAGCTTGGTCACTAGCGGGGCCACTGCCTACAATGAGCAGTTCTTC
TRBJ1-1	.	TRBV6-6	.	CASKPALEWTEAFF	TGTGCCAGCAAACCGGCTTTAGAATGGACTGAAGCTTTCTTT
TRBJ1-1	.	TRBV6-5	.	CASSYSALGHTEAFF	TGTGCCAGCAGTTACTCGGCCTTAGGGCACACTGAAGCTTTCTTT
TRBJ1-1	TRBD1	TRBV4-1	.	CASSPRTGNTEAFF	TGCGCCAGCAGCCCACGGACAGGAAACACTGAAGCTTTCTTT
TRBJ2-3	.	TRBV25-1	.	CASTMGSTDTQYF	TGTGCCAGCACTATGGGGAGCACAGATACGCAGTATTTT
TRBJ2-4	.	TRBV6-1	few	CASLRGGANIQYF	TGTGCCAGCCTCAGGGGGGGTGCGAACATTCAGTACTTC
TRBJ2-3	.	TRBV10-3	.	CAIERGAGDTQYF	TGTGCCATCGAAAGGGGCGCCGGGGATACGCAGTATTTT
TRBJ2-3	TRBD2	TRBV5-4	.	CASSLKTSGGTDTQYF	TGTGCCAGCAGCTTGAAGACTAGCGGGGGCACAGATACGCAGTATTTT
TRBJ1-4	.	TRBV6-5	.	CASSYSRASNEKLFF	TGTGCCAGCAGTTACTCGCGGGCTAGTAATGAAAAGCTGTTTTTT
TRBJ2-5	TRBD2	TRBV27	once	CASSLRREYTTQETQYF	TGTGCCAGCAGTTTGAGGCGGGAGTACACAACACAAGAGACCCAGTACTTC
TRBJ1-5	TRBD1	TRBV30	.	CAWSGTGGDQPQHF	TGTGCCTGGAGTGGCACAGGGGGCGATCAGCCCCAGCATTTT
TRBJ2-7	.	TRBV7-2	.	CASSSYYEQYF	TGTGCCAGCAGCTCGTATTACGAGCAGTACTTC
TRBJ2-7	.	TRBV30	.	CAWSQKGGLSYEQYF	TGTGCCTGGAGCCAGAAGGGGGGACTCTCCTACGAGCAGTACTTC
TRBJ1-5	.	TRBV11-2	few	CASSTFRVLNQPQHF	TGTGCCAGCAGCACATTTAGGGTCCTCAATCAGCCCCAGCATTTT
TRBJ2-1	.	TRBV5-6	few	CASSLAGRWGADNEQFF	TGTGCCAGCAGCTTGGCAGGGCGGTGGGGGGCCGACAATGAGCAGTTCTTC
TRBJ2-2	TRBD1	TRBV7-9	.	CASRGKTDRDSYTGELFF	TGTGCCAGCAGGGGGAAGACGGACAGGGACTCTTACACCGGGGAGCTGTTTTTT
TRBJ1-5	.	TRBV9	.	CASSAGGEQLNQPQHF	TGTGCCAGCAGCGCTGGGGGTGAACAGCTCAATCAGCCCCAGCATTTT
TRBJ1-3	.	TRBV15	few	CATSRGVPLSGNTIYF	TGTGCCACCAGCAGAGGTGTCCCTCTCTCTGGAAACACCATATATTTT
TRBJ2-3	.	TRBV11-3	few	CASSFSSPGHTQYF	TGTGCCAGCAGCTTCTCAAGCCCGGGACATACGCAGTATTTT
TRBJ2-5	TRBD1	TRBV5-4	.	CASSWTGEAQYF	TGTGCCAGCAGCTGGACAGGGGAGGCCCAGTACTTC
TRBJ1-5	.	TRBV7-8	.	CASSPQTGTHDPNSNQPQHF	TGTGCCAGCAGCCCACAAACCGGGACGCATGACCCTAATAGCAATCAGCCCCAGCATTTT
TRBJ1-4	.	TRBV2	few	CASCGLTNEKLFF	TGTGCCAGCTGTGGGCTCACTAATGAAAAACTGTTTTTT
TRBJ2-7	.	TRBV30	.	CAWSGLQGIPYEQYF	TGTGCCTGGAGTGGCCTCCAGGGGATCCCCTACGAGCAGTACTTC
TRBJ1-1	.	TRBV18	few	CASSPPTSMNTEAFF	TGTGCCAGCTCACCACCCACAAGCATGAACACTGAAGCTTTCTTT
TRBJ1-5	.	TRBV28	.	CASSSRQSNQPQHF	TGTGCCAGCAGTTCCCGACAGAGCAATCAGCCCCAGCATTTT
TRBJ1-1	.	TRBV30	.	CAWSVRGRTNTEAFF	TGTGCCTGGAGTGTAAGAGGACGGACGAACACTGAAGCTTTCTTT
TRBJ2-3	.	TRBV7-9	.	CASTQGTSTTDTQYF	TGTGCCAGCACCCAAGGGACTTCCACTACAGATACGCAGTATTTT
TRBJ2-3	.	TRBV30	.	CAEGSPSTDTQYF	TGTGCAGAGGGGTCACCTAGCACAGATACGCAGTATTTT
TRBJ2-3	.	TRBV6-1	.	CASRGSGDTQYF	TGTGCCAGCAGGGGGTCTGGAGATACGCAGTATTTT
TRBJ1-4	.	TRBV30	.	CAWSGMGGKLFF	TGTGCCTGGAGTGGGATGGGTGGAAAACTGTTTTTT
TRBJ1-1	.	TRBV11-2	.	CASSSLDSTEAFF	TGTGCCAGCAGCTCCTTAGACAGCACTGAAGCTTTCTTT
TRBJ1-1	TRBD1	TRBV13	.	CASSFRDRETEAFF	TGTGCCAGCAGCTTCAGGGACAGGGAGACTGAAGCTTTCTTT
TRBJ1-6	.	TRBV6-4	.	CASKEGEDSPLHF	TGTGCCAGCAAGGAAGGGGAGGATTCACCCCTCCACTTT
TRBJ1-6	TRBD1	TRBV5-1	.	CASSSGTVNSPLHF	TGCGCCAGCAGCTCTGGGACAGTCAATTCACCCCTCCACTTT
TRBJ2-7	TRBD2	TRBV4-1	medium-sized	CASSRAGGLSYEQYF	TGCGCCAGCAGCCGAGCGGGAGGCCTCTCCTACGAGCAGTACTTC
TRBJ2-1	.	TRBV9	.	CASRGDSPEQFF	TGTGCCAGCAGGGGGGACTCCCCGGAGCAGTTCTTC
TRBJ1-5	.	TRBV5-1	.	CASSLVGLSNQPQHF	TGCGCCAGCAGCTTGGTAGGTCTTAGCAATCAGCCCCAGCATTTT
TRBJ2-4	.	TRBV2	few	CASSGEARDIQYF	TGTGCCAGCAGTGGAGAGGCGCGGGACATTCAGTACTTC
TRBJ1-1	.	TRBV29-1	.	CSVDRSRGATEAFF	TGCAGCGTTGACCGTTCTAGGGGGGCCACTGAAGCTTTCTTT